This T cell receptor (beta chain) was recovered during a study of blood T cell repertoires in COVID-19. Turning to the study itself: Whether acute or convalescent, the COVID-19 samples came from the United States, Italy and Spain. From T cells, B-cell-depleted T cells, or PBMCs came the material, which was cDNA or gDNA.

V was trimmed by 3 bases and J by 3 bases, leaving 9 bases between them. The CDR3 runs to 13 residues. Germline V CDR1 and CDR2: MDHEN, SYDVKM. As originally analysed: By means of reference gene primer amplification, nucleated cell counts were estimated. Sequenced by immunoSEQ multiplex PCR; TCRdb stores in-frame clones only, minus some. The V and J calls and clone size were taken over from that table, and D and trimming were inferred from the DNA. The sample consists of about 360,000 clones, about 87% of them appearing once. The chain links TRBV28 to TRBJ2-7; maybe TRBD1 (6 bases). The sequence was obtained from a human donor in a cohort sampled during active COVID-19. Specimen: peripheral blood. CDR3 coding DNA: TGTGCCAGCAGTTTTAAACAGGGCTACGAGCAGTACTTC. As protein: CASSFKQGYEQYF.